What follows are 3 T cell receptor beta chains derived from one specimen sequenced in a study of cytomegalovirus exposure and HLA in healthy donors. The PCR ran on 60 Vbeta and 13 Jbeta primers. Sequenced by immunoSEQ multiplex PCR; TCRdb stores in-frame clones only, minus some. Of about 190,000 clones listed, 70% to 90% are singletons. Sequencing used PBMCs. These receptors all stem from a woman younger than 35 in good health and CMV-seropositive.

The chain recombines TRBV14 with TRBJ2-7; 8 nucleotides agree with TRBD1. V was pared by 1 base and J by 3 bases, with 5 bases of the junction left unmatched. Germline CDR1 and CDR2: SGHDN and FVKESK. The CDR3 is 15 residues long. This CDR3 reads CASSQGTGNLYEQYF. CDR3 nucleotide sequence: TGTGCCAGCAGCCAAGGGACAGGGAACCTCTACGAGCAGTACTTC.

The chain is built from TRBV29-1 and TRBJ1-1; D gene uncertain. The CDR3 loop spans 12 amino acids. V lost 1 base to trimming and J lost 3 bases, with 6 bases between them. The V gene's germline CDR1 is SQVTM and CDR2 ANQGSEA. The CDR3 DNA reads TGCAGCGTTGAAGGGAGGTACACTGAAGCTTTCTTT. The encoded protein is CSVEGRYTEAFF.

The CDR3 spells CASSIGGAKSPLHF. For the CDR3, the DNA is TGTGCCAGTAGTATAGGCGGGGCGAAGTCACCCCTCCACTTT. The rearrangement uses TRBV19 and TRBJ1-6, with a tentative D call TRBD1 (5 bases). This CDR3 has 14 residues. Germline V lookup: CDR1 LNHDA, CDR2 SQIVND (reference sequence). V was clipped by 1 base and J by 10 bases, with 11 bases between them. Filled out from reference TRBV19 and TRBJ1-6, the complete variable domain reads DGGITQSPKYLFRKEGQNVTLSCEQNLNHDAMYWYRQDPGQGLRLIYYSQIVNDFQKGDIAEGYSVSREKKESFPLTVTSAQKNPTAFYLCASSIGGAKSPLHFGNGTRLTVT.